These T cell receptor beta chains were read from a single sample in a study of CD4 and CD8 cells across lung adenocarcinoma regions. TCRdb re-called the PCR reads through MiXCR, storing one row per CDR3 protein. The sample holds 6,500 to 9,500 distinct CDR3 sequences, 40% to 55% seen once. Sequenced input: CD4+ T cells from the margin of a lung tumor. These receptors were taken from a male donor with lung adenocarcinoma. The CD4 and CD8 labels of this study may be unreliable. Both conserved end residues are part of each CDR3. The order of the fields is D gene, clone size, V gene, J gene, CDR3 protein, CDR3 DNA. D genes are given only for firm matches. Clone size is not always given. Where it is, it says once, few, many or a class for expanded clones.

D: -
size: few
V: TRBV30
J: TRBJ2-7
CDR3: CAWSVDTPYEQYF
DNA: TGTGCCTGGAGTGTGGACACTCCCTACGAGCAGTACTTC

D: -
size: many
V: TRBV6-1
J: TRBJ2-4
CDR3: CASMLDAELAKNIQYF
DNA: TGTGCCAGCATGCTAGACGCAGAGCTAGCCAAAAACATTCAGTACTTC

D: -
size: few
V: TRBV6-5
J: TRBJ1-1
CDR3: CASSFQGGVTEAFF
DNA: TGTGCCAGCAGTTTCCAAGGAGGGGTCACTGAAGCTTTCTTT

D: -
size: -
V: TRBV6-1
J: TRBJ2-2
CDR3: CASSGNGVNTGTQFF
DNA: TGTGCCAGCAGTGGAAACGGAGTGAACACAGGGACGCAGTTTTTT

D: TRBD1
size: large
V: TRBV27
J: TRBJ2-5
CDR3: CASSSDRGWETQYF
DNA: TGTGCCAGCAGTTCGGACAGGGGTTGGGAGACCCAGTACTTC

D: TRBD2
size: -
V: TRBV10-1
J: TRBJ2-4
CDR3: CANYGEGAKNTQYF
DNA: TGCGCGAACTACGGGGAGGGTGCCAAAAACACCCAGTACTTC

D: -
size: many
V: TRBV6-1
J: TRBJ2-1
CDR3: CASSAQGRTYEQFF
DNA: TGTGCCAGCAGTGCACAGGGTAGGACCTACGAGCAGTTCTTC

D: -
size: medium-sized
V: TRBV7-7
J: TRBJ2-1
CDR3: CASSTGMGDEQFF
DNA: TGTGCTAGCAGTACAGGGATGGGGGATGAGCAGTTCTTC

D: TRBD1
size: -
V: TRBV6-1
J: TRBJ2-1
CDR3: CASREPGQGVEQFF
DNA: TGTGCCAGCAGGGAACCGGGACAGGGAGTCGAGCAGTTCTTC

D: -
size: -
V: TRBV6-5
J: TRBJ2-1
CDR3: CASSYGPGFGEQFF
DNA: TGTGCCAGCAGTTATGGTCCGGGGTTCGGTGAGCAGTTCTTC

D: TRBD1
size: -
V: TRBV10-3
J: TRBJ2-1
CDR3: CAIKKGQGKGEQFF
DNA: TGTGCCATCAAAAAGGGACAGGGTAAGGGTGAGCAGTTCTTC

D: -
size: few
V: TRBV7-2
J: TRBJ1-2
CDR3: CASSQTGTSGYTF
DNA: TGTGCCAGCAGCCAAACAGGGACCTCTGGCTACACCTTC

D: TRBD2
size: -
V: TRBV6-1
J: TRBJ2-3
CDR3: CASLSGGIGTGKQYF
DNA: TGTGCCAGCCTAAGCGGGGGGATTGGAACAGGGAAGCAGTATTTT

D: TRBD2
size: medium-sized
V: TRBV6-1
J: TRBJ2-2
CDR3: CASSEAGVRLAGVRNTGELFF
DNA: TGTGCCAGCAGTGAAGCAGGAGTAAGGCTAGCGGGGGTCCGGAACACCGGGGAGCTGTTTTTT

D: TRBD2
size: -
V: TRBV6-4
J: TRBJ2-1
CDR3: CASTSAGGYNEQFF
DNA: TGTGCCAGCACCAGCGCGGGGGGCTACAATGAGCAGTTCTTC

D: TRBD1
size: -
V: TRBV4-1
J: TRBJ1-2
CDR3: CASSTWDSSYYGYTF
DNA: TGCGCCAGCAGCACTTGGGACAGTAGTTACTATGGCTACACCTTC